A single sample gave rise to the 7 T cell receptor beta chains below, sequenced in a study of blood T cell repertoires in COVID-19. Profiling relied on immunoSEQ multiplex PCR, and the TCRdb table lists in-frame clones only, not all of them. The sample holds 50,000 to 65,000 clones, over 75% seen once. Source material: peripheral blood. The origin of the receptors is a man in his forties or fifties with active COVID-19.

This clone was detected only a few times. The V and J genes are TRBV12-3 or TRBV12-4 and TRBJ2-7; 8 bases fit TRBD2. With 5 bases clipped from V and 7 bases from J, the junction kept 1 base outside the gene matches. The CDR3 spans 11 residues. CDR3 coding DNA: TGTGCCAGCAGTCCGGGAGGGGAGCAGTACTTC. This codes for CASSPGGEQYF.

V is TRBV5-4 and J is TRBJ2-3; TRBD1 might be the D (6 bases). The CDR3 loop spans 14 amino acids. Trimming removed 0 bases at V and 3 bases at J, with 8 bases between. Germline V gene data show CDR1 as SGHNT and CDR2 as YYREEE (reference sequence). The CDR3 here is CASSLGGTTDTQYF. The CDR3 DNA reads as TGTGCCAGCAGCTTGGGAGGGACAACAGATACGCAGTATTTT.

DNA for the CDR3: TGCGCCAGCAGCGGAGGGACCTCCGATTTCTATGGCTACACCTTC. Protein sequence: CASSGGTSDFYGYTF. The V call is TRBV4-3, the J call TRBJ1-2; D is possibly TRBD1 (5 bases). The germline gives CDR1 LGHNA, CDR2 YSLEER. This CDR3 comprises 15 residues. V shed 5 bases and J shed 4 bases, with 17 bases lying between them.

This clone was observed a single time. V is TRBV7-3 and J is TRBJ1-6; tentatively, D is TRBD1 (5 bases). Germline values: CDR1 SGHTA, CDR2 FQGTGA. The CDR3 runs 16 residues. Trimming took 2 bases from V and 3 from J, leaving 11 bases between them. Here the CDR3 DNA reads TGTGCCAGCAGCTTAGGGCCGGGGGGCTATAATTCACCCCTCCACTTT. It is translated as CASSLGPGGYNSPLHF.

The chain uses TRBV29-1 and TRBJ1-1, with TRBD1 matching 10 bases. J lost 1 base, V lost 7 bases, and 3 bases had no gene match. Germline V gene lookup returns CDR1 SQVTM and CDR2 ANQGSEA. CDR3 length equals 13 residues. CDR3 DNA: TGCAGCGGGAGGACAGGGGGGAACACTGAAGCTTTCTTT. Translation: CSGRTGGNTEAFF.

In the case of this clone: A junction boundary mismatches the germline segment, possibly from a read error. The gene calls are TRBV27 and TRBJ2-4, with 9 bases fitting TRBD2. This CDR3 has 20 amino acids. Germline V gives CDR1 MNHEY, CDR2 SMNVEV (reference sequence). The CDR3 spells CASSLYRAGGGEKAKNIQYF. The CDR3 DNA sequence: TGTGCCAGCAGCTTATATAGAGCGGGGGGAGGGGAGAAAGCCAAAAACATTCAGTACTTC.

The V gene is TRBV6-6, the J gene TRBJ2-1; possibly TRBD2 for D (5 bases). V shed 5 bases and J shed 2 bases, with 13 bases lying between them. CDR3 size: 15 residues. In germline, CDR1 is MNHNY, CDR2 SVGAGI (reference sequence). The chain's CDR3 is CASSVMGATYNEQFF. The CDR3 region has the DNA TGTGCCAGCAGTGTAATGGGAGCCACCTACAATGAGCAGTTCTTC.